Presented here are 24 T cell receptor beta chains from one specimen sequenced in a study of beta chain features in type 1 diabetes. Reverse transcription of all isolated RNA meant that expressed TCRB transcripts were sequenced. Only in-frame clones appear in the TCRdb table, and some are missing; sequencing was by immunoSEQ multiplex PCR. The repertoire holds 350,000 or so clones, with around 19% as singletons. The sequencing input was naive CD4+ T cells from blood. The source of these receptors is a woman aged 18-29 years in good health.

This clone was found a few times. The genes are TRBV13 and TRBJ2-5; 8 nucleotides align to TRBD2. V trimming: 4 bases; J trimming: 4 bases; junction bases outside the gene matches: 5. Germline CDR1 reads PRHDT; CDR2 reads FYEKMQ (reference sequence). The CDR3 length is 14 residues. The DNA of the CDR3 is TGTGCCAGCAGCTCAGCGGGAGTGAGAGAGACCCAGTACTTC. It specifies CASSSAGVRETQYF.

The rearrangement uses TRBV19 and TRBJ1-2; unclear D gene. Germline assignment: CDR1 LNHDA and CDR2 SQIVND (reference sequence). V dropped 1 base and J dropped 8 bases, with 14 bases sitting between them. The CDR3 is 14 residues long. The CDR3 sequence is CASSIALKGGGYTF. The CDR3 region has the DNA TGTGCCAGTAGTATAGCTTTGAAGGGAGGAGGCTACACCTTC.

In nucleotides, the CDR3 is TGTGCTAGTGGTTTCCGGGAAAGTGGTCAGTTCTTC. Residues: CASGFRESGQFF. The rearrangement uses TRBV12-5 and TRBJ2-1; maybe TRBD2 (5 bases). Germline CDR1 reads LGHNT; CDR2 reads FRNRAP. The V end lost 3 bases, the J end lost 13 bases, and 13 bases lay between the germline ends. The CDR3 is 12 amino acids.

A few counts support this clone. The rearrangement links TRBV7-2 to TRBJ2-5, with D tentatively TRBD1 (6 bases). Between the trimmed V and J ends, which lost 5 bases and 1 base, there was a span of 14 bases. Germline-derived CDR1 and CDR2 are SGHTA and FQGNSA. The CDR3 totals 15 residues. The DNA for the CDR3 is TGTGCCAGCAGCCCACCCGGGACAATCCAAGAGACCCAGTACTTC. Encoded protein: CASSPPGTIQETQYF.

The CDR3 bases are TGTGCCAGCAGGAACAGGGGGCAGCCGGGTGAGCAGTTCTTC. It yields the protein CASRNRGQPGEQFF. This chain connects TRBV2 to TRBJ2-1; 9 bases fit TRBD1. CDR3 length: 14 amino acids. Germline loops: CDR1 SNHLY, CDR2 FYNNEI. With V trimmed by 6 bases and J by 9 bases, 9 bases remained unmatched. The whole variable domain, remainder taken from reference TRBV2 and TRBJ2-1, is EPEVTQTPSHQVTQMGQEVILRCVPISNHLYFYWYRQILGQKVEFLVSFYNNEISEKSEIFDDQFSVERPDGSNFTLKIRSTKLEDSAMYFCASRNRGQPGEQFFGPGTRLTVL.

CDR3 region: CASSPAGRGTYEQYF. CDR3 DNA sequence: TGTGCCAGCAGCCCCGCCGGCAGGGGGACCTACGAGCAGTACTTC. The V and J genes are TRBV6-5 and TRBJ2-7; TRBD1 agrees at 7 bases. This CDR3 is 15 amino acids long. V shed 6 bases and J 2 bases; nucleotides not matched to a gene: 10. Looked up from germline, CDR1 is MNHEY and CDR2 is SVGAGI.

The CDR3 nucleotides read TGTGCCAGCTCACTCGCAGGGGGCTACGAGCAGTACTTC. Translated, it gives CASSLAGGYEQYF. The chain combines TRBV18 with TRBJ2-7; 7 bases are shared with TRBD1. Trimming removed 4 bases from V and 3 bases from J; junction bases left unmatched: 3. Germline CDR1 and CDR2: KGHSH and LQKENI. This CDR3 is 13 amino acids long.

In its sample, this clone was seen a few times. The chain employs TRBV23-1 and TRBJ1-1; 10 bases match TRBD1. TRBV23-1 is treated as an ORF (open reading frame) with a function not yet certain. J gave up 3 bases and V 10 bases, and 5 bases lay outside the gene matches. The CDR3 has 13 residues. The chain's CDR3 is CAKGDRGHTEAFF. DNA of the CDR3: TGCGCCAAGGGGGACAGGGGCCACACTGAAGCTTTCTTT.

This clone has a handful of counts. The J gene is TRBJ2-2, the V gene TRBV7-9; D possibly corresponds to TRBD1 (6 bases). Trimming stripped 5 bases from V and 1 base from J, with 14 bases between. In germline, CDR1 is SEHNR, CDR2 FQNEAQ (reference sequence). This CDR3 has 16 amino acids. This chain's CDR3 is CASSKLGRGNTGELFF. Written as DNA, the CDR3 is TGTGCCAGCAGCAAGCTGGGCAGGGGGAACACCGGGGAGCTGTTTTTT. The variable domain in full, with the rest retrieved from reference TRBV7-9 and TRBJ2-2, is DTGVSQNPRHKITKRGQNVTFRCDPISEHNRLYWYRQTLGQGPEFLTYFQNEAQLEKSRLLSDRFSAERPKGSFSTLEIQRTEQGDSAMYLCASSKLGRGNTGELFFGEGSRLTVL.

The rearrangement links TRBV14 to TRBJ2-1; D remains unclear. V gave up 4 bases and J gave up 10 bases, with 8 bases separating them. The V gene's germline CDR1 is SGHDN and CDR2 FVKESK. This CDR3 is built from 11 residues. The CDR3 sequence is CASSRMLEQFF. The CDR3 DNA sequence: TGTGCCAGCAGCCGTATGTTAGAGCAGTTCTTC.

This clone showed up just once. This rearrangement joins TRBV5-1 to TRBJ2-5; 8 nucleotides match TRBD1. Trimming at V came to 5 bases and at J to 2 bases, leaving 11 bases not matched to a gene. CDR1 is SGHRS and CDR2 is YFSETQ in the germline V gene. This CDR3 contains 16 residues. CDR3 region: CASSPGPGTGQETQYF. The CDR3, as DNA: TGCGCCAGCAGTCCTGGACCAGGGACAGGTCAAGAGACCCAGTACTTC.

This clone came up a few times. The gene calls are TRBV5-4 and TRBJ2-1; 7 bases agree with TRBD2. The CDR3 totals 16 residues. V lost 4 bases, J lost 2 bases, and 9 bases stayed unmatched. Germline assignment: CDR1 SGHNT and CDR2 YYREEE (reference sequence). The CDR3 protein is CASSLTRSGTYNEQFF. Here the CDR3 DNA reads TGTGCCAGCAGCCTGACAAGAAGCGGGACCTACAATGAGCAGTTCTTC.

The V call is TRBV5-1, the J call TRBJ2-1; TRBD2 might be the D (5 bases). The germline gives CDR1 SGHRS, CDR2 YFSETQ. This CDR3 contains 16 residues. The V and J ends lost 2 bases and 0 bases respectively, with 12 bases between them. The CDR3 is CASSFSEGASYNEQFF. CDR3 coding DNA: TGCGCCAGCAGCTTTTCTGAGGGAGCCTCCTACAATGAGCAGTTCTTC.

CDR3 bases: TGCGCCAGCACCGAAGAGGGTAGCACAGATACGCAGTATTTT. Translation: CASTEEGSTDTQYF. The chain recombines TRBV5-1 with TRBJ2-3; D possibly corresponds to TRBD2 (5 bases). Trimming removed 6 bases from V and 0 bases from J, with 11 bases in between. The CDR3 runs 14 residues. Germline CDR1 is SGHRS and CDR2 is YFSETQ.

V gene TRBV5-4 combines with J gene TRBJ2-5, with D possibly matching TRBD1 (6 bases). The CDR3 sequence is 15 residues long. V lost 4 bases to trimming and J lost 5 bases, with 18 bases between them. From germline, CDR1 is SGHNT and CDR2 YYREEE (reference sequence). CDR3 loop: CASSPLQGGGETQYF. Here the CDR3 DNA reads TGTGCCAGCAGCCCACTACAGGGTGGCGGGGAGACCCAGTACTTC.

The sample holds one count of this clone. The rearrangement uses TRBV29-1 and TRBJ1-1; D is unresolved. Trimming removed 8 bases at V and 0 bases at J, with 13 bases between. This CDR3 has 13 amino acids. Germline V lookup: CDR1 SQVTM, CDR2 ANQGSEA. The CDR3 DNA sequence: TGCAGCCAAACCCGGACTTTGAACACTGAAGCTTTCTTT. Its protein product is CSQTRTLNTEAFF.

The J gene is TRBJ2-7, the V gene TRBV25-1, with D possibly being TRBD2 (6 bases). Trimming cost V 6 bases and J 4 bases, with 10 bases left between them. Germline assignment: CDR1 MGHDK and CDR2 SYGVNS. This CDR3 has 12 residues. CDR3 sequence reads: CASSRGSYEQYF. DNA for the CDR3: TGTGCCAGCAGCCGGGGGAGTTACGAGCAGTACTTC.

This clone showed up just a few times. V usage is TRBV29-1 and J usage is TRBJ2-1, with 8 nucleotides matching TRBD1. After removal of 6 bases from V and 9 bases from J, the junction contained 4 bases not matched to a gene. CDR3 length equals 11 residues. The germline V gene has CDR1 SQVTM and CDR2 ANQGSEA. The CDR3 protein is CSVQGAVEQFF. The CDR3 DNA sequence: TGCAGCGTGCAGGGGGCGGTTGAGCAGTTCTTC.

This clone showed up just a few times. The rearrangement joins TRBV2 to TRBJ1-1, with 7 bases lining up with TRBD1. This CDR3 is built from 15 residues. Germline V gives CDR1 SNHLY, CDR2 FYNNEI. Trimming cost V 6 bases and J 2 bases; bases outside gene matches: 9. The CDR3 sequence: CASREEGARNTEAFF. The CDR3 coding sequence is TGTGCCAGCAGAGAGGAGGGGGCGCGTAACACTGAAGCTTTCTTT.

V and J are TRBV9 and TRBJ2-1; 10 bases are a match to TRBD2. Germline trimming cut 2 bases from V and 4 bases from J; bases unmatched to any gene: 9. CDR3 length: 17 residues. CDR1 is SGDLS and CDR2 is YYNGEE in the germline V gene. CDR3 sequence reads: CASSVGLAGARYNEQFF. In DNA, the CDR3 is TGTGCCAGCAGCGTTGGTCTAGCGGGGGCAAGGTACAATGAGCAGTTCTTC.

This clone turned up a few times. CDR3 DNA: TGTGCCTGGACGGACTTGGGGACTGAAGCTTTCTTT. It codes for CAWTDLGTEAFF. J is TRBJ1-1 and V is TRBV30; D is ambiguous. CDR1 and CDR2 from the germline V gene are GTSNPN and SVGIG (reference sequence). Trimming stripped 4 bases from V and 5 bases from J, with 11 bases between. The CDR3 totals 12 residues.

This clone was counted only a few times. The chain carries TRBV11-2 and TRBJ2-1, with D possibly matching TRBD2 (5 bases). The CDR3 runs to 15 residues. V lost 5 bases and J 0 bases, leaving 11 bases between the germline ends. Germline CDR1 and CDR2: SGHAT and FQNNGV. The CDR3 DNA reads TGTGCCAGCAGCATATCCAGCGGCTCCTACAATGAGCAGTTCTTC. This encodes CASSISSGSYNEQFF.

This clone appeared a few times. The chain carries TRBV9 and TRBJ2-7; D ambiguous. Germline CDR1 reads SGDLS; CDR2 reads YYNGEE. The CDR3 is 14 amino acids. The V gene lost 0 bases and the J gene lost 2 bases, with 9 bases spanning the gap. The DNA for the CDR3 is TGTGCCAGCAGCGTAGAGTACTTTACCTACGAGCAGTACTTC. This encodes CASSVEYFTYEQYF. The full variable domain, in which reference TRBV9 and TRBJ2-7 provide the parts outside the CDR3, is DSGVTQTPKHLITATGQRVTLRCSPRSGDLSVYWYQQSLDQGLQFLIQYYNGEERAKGNILERFSAQQFPDLHSELNLSSLELGDSALYFCASSVEYFTYEQYFGPGTRLTVT.

The chain combines TRBV7-9 with TRBJ2-5; 10 bases align to TRBD2. The V gene end was trimmed by 0 bases and the J gene end by 3 bases; junction bases not matched to a gene: 10. Germline V gives CDR1 SEHNR, CDR2 FQNEAQ (reference sequence). This CDR3 contains 18 residues. The CDR3 bases are TGTGCCAGCAGCTTAGCCCCTGCTCTAGCGGGAGTAAAAGAGACCCAGTACTTC. It specifies CASSLAPALAGVKETQYF.